One sample yielded the 22 T cell receptor beta chains listed below, sequenced in a study of T cell changes during pregnancy in multiple sclerosis. Sequencing was performed with immunoSEQ multiplex PCR; in TCRdb, only in-frame clones are kept and a portion is missing. The sample lists approximately 85,000 clones; approximately 89% were seen once. The source material was peripheral blood, sampled in the first trimester of pregnancy. The receptors were sampled from a female donor with multiple sclerosis, enrolled in a pregnancy study.

The chain employs TRBV5-5 and TRBJ1-1; 10 positions agree with TRBD1. Germline V gene sequence: CDR1 SGHKS, CDR2 YYEKEE (reference sequence). The CDR3 loop spans 15 amino acids. Trimming took 4 bases from V and 4 from J; bases not matched to a gene: 7. CDR3: CASSVTGGIRTEAFF. The CDR3 DNA reads as TGTGCCAGCAGCGTGACAGGGGGCATTCGCACTGAAGCTTTCTTT. The full variable domain, with the rest looked up from reference TRBV5-5 and TRBJ1-1, is DAGVTQSPTHLIKTRGQQVTLRCSPISGHKSVSWYQQVLGQGPQFIFQYYEKEERGRGNFPDRFSARQFPNYSSELNVNALLLGDSALYLCASSVTGGIRTEAFFGQGTRLTVV.

V and J are TRBV6-1 and TRBJ2-5; 9 positions match TRBD1. The germline CDR1 and CDR2 sequences are MNHNS and SASEGT. The J segment lost 5 bases and the V segment lost 7 bases, leaving 11 bases of the junction unmatched. This CDR3 comprises 15 residues. Here the CDR3 reads CASTVQGAIWETQYF. The CDR3 bases are TGTGCCAGCACGGTACAGGGGGCAATTTGGGAGACCCAGTACTTC.

The rearrangement uses TRBV6-6 and TRBJ1-1; weak D call: TRBD1 (5 bases). V dropped 4 bases and J dropped 6 bases, with 9 bases sitting between them. The CDR3 runs 12 residues. The germline V gene encodes CDR1 MNHNY and CDR2 SVGAGI (reference sequence). CDR3 DNA sequence: TGTGCCAGCAGTTTTAGACAGTCTGAAGCTTTCTTT. It codes for CASSFRQSEAFF.

This clone has just a few counts. The CDR3 loop is CAISELTTGNTEAFF. Here the CDR3 DNA reads TGTGCCATCAGTGAGTTGACCACGGGGAACACTGAAGCTTTCTTT. V is TRBV10-3 and J is TRBJ1-1; D unresolved. V shed 1 base and J shed 1 base, with 10 bases lying between them. The CDR3 totals 15 residues. Germline V gives CDR1 ENHRY, CDR2 SYGVKD.

The chain has TRBV4-1 and TRBJ1-2; possible D gene TRBD1, 5 bases. The germline V gene has CDR1 MGHRA and CDR2 YSYEKL. The CDR3 totals 15 residues. The V end was cut by 0 bases, the J end by 7 bases, with 15 bases between. The CDR3 DNA reads as TGCGCCAGCAGCCAAGAAGTCGGGACTACAGGTGGCTACACCTTC. It codes for CASSQEVGTTGGYTF.

The chain combines TRBV5-4 with TRBJ2-7; TRBD1 matches at 8 bases. The CDR3 is made up of 13 amino acids. V lost 4 bases to trimming and J lost 3 bases; unmatched junction nucleotides: 3. The germline CDR1 and CDR2 sequences are SGHNT and YYREEE (reference sequence). CDR3 sequence (DNA): TGTGCCAGCAGCCCGGGACAGGACTACGAGCAGTACTTC. This codes for CASSPGQDYEQYF.

The chain has TRBV18 and TRBJ2-5, with D tentatively TRBD2 (6 bases). Germline V gene data show CDR1 as KGHSH and CDR2 as LQKENI. Trimming left V 3 bases short and J 2 bases short, with 13 bases between. The CDR3 runs 15 residues. CDR3 in DNA: TGTGCCAGCTCACCTGGGGCTAGCGCTCAAGAGACCCAGTACTTC. As protein: CASSPGASAQETQYF. Filled out from reference TRBV18 and TRBJ2-5, the complete variable domain reads NAGVMQNPRHLVRRRGQEARLRCSPMKGHSHVYWYRQLPEEGLKFMVYLQKENIIDESGMPKERFSAEFPKEGPSILRIQQVVRGDSAAYFCASSPGASAQETQYFGPGTRLLVL.

Notes on this clone: This specimen includes other DNA sequences encoding the same CDR3. The genes are TRBV30 and TRBJ2-7; the D gene is possibly TRBD1 (6 bases). Germline V lookup: CDR1 GTSNPN, CDR2 SVGIG (reference sequence). Trimming took off 1 base at V and 3 bases at J, with 7 bases between the two ends. This CDR3 comprises 12 residues. CDR3 protein: CAWSAQGYEQYF. CDR3 bases: TGTGCCTGGAGTGCACAGGGCTACGAGCAGTACTTC. Complete variable domain (other parts from reference TRBV30 and TRBJ2-7): SQTIHQWPATLVQPVGSPLSLECTVEGTSNPNLYWYRQAAGRGLQLLFYSVGIGQISSEVPQNLSASRPQDRQFILSSKKLLLSDSGFYLCAWSAQGYEQYFGPGTRLTVT.

The chain combines TRBV28 with TRBJ1-1; D is possibly TRBD1 (6 bases). Between the trimmed V and J ends, which lost 2 bases and 5 bases, there was a span of 15 bases. Germline-derived CDR1 and CDR2 are MDHEN and SYDVKM. CDR3 length equals 15 residues. CDR3 coding DNA: TGTGCCAGCAGTTTAAGTGTGACAGGCCAAACTGAAGCTTTCTTT. Translating it yields CASSLSVTGQTEAFF.

The chain uses TRBV5-1 and TRBJ1-2, with 10 bases identical to TRBD1. The CDR3 loop spans 15 amino acids. J gave up 4 bases and V 4 bases, and 7 bases lay outside the gene matches. From germline, CDR1 is SGHRS and CDR2 YFSETQ. The CDR3 DNA sequence: TGCGCCAGCAGCCCGAGGACAGGGGGGGGCTATGGCTACACCTTC. Translated: CASSPRTGGGYGYTF.

J is TRBJ2-5 and V is TRBV2; 10 bases line up with TRBD2. Germline lookup yields CDR1 SNHLY and CDR2 FYNNEI. V was clipped by 4 bases and J by 4 bases; unmatched bases: 0. The CDR3 totals 13 residues. CDR3: CASSGLAGETQYF. As DNA, the CDR3 is TGTGCCAGCAGTGGACTAGCGGGAGAGACCCAGTACTTC.

This clone came up a few times. This chain uses TRBV28 with TRBJ1-5; D may be TRBD1 (5 bases). V shed 5 bases and J shed 1 base, with 12 bases lying between them. This CDR3 has 15 residues. CDR1 MDHEN and CDR2 SYDVKM come from the germline V gene. For the CDR3, the DNA is TGTGCCAGCAGTAATCAGGGTCCGAGCAATCAGCCCCAGCATTTT. Translated, it gives CASSNQGPSNQPQHF.

The genes are TRBV6-4 and TRBJ1-4; TRBD1 aligns across 7 bases. The CDR3 is 16 residues long. The V gene end was trimmed by 3 bases and the J gene end by 7 bases; junction bases not matched to a gene: 11. Germline CDR1 MRHNA, CDR2 SNTAGT. The CDR3 protein is CASSDSIGGAGEKLFF. CDR3 in DNA: TGTGCCAGCAGTGATTCTATAGGGGGCGCCGGTGAAAAACTGTTTTTT.

The gene calls are TRBV5-4 and TRBJ2-5, with 15 bases matching TRBD2. The V gene end was trimmed by 4 bases and the J gene end by 5 bases; junction bases not matched to a gene: 6. Germline-derived CDR1 and CDR2 are SGHNT and YYREEE (reference sequence). The CDR3 consists of 16 residues. The CDR3 DNA reads as TGTGCCAGCAGCCCGGGACTAGCGGGAGGTAGGGAGACCCAGTACTTC. It specifies CASSPGLAGGRETQYF.

This chain connects TRBV5-1 to TRBJ2-7; TRBD2 agrees at 15 bases. Germline trimming cut 3 bases from V and 0 bases from J; bases unmatched to any gene: 7. This CDR3 is built from 18 residues. The V gene's germline CDR1 is SGHRS and CDR2 YFSETQ. The CDR3 nucleotides are TGCGCCAGCAGCTCTGGACTAGCGGGGGGGCAGAGCTCCTACGAGCAGTACTTC. It translates to CASSSGLAGGQSSYEQYF.

This chain links TRBV5-4 with TRBJ2-6; D is ambiguous. Germline CDR1 and CDR2: SGHNT and YYREEE (reference sequence). The CDR3 loop spans 15 amino acids. The V and J ends lost 0 bases and 2 bases respectively, with 6 bases between them. This CDR3 is CASSLGHPGANVLTF. DNA of the CDR3: TGTGCCAGCAGCTTGGGGCACCCTGGGGCCAACGTCCTGACTTTC.

This CDR3 is CASSYGSEQYF. CDR3 DNA sequence: TGTGCCAGCAGTTACGGTAGTGAGCAGTACTTC. The genes are TRBV6-6 and TRBJ2-7; no clear D gene. The length of the CDR3 is 11 residues. Between the trimmed V and J ends, which lost 2 bases and 7 bases, there was a span of 6 bases. CDR1 is MNHNY, CDR2 SVGAGI, per germline (reference sequence).

The V gene is TRBV29-1, the J gene TRBJ1-3; 9 nucleotides match TRBD1. This CDR3 comprises 14 residues. The J segment lost 2 bases and the V segment lost 6 bases, leaving 5 bases of the junction unmatched. Germline loops: CDR1 SQVTM, CDR2 ANQGSEA. Here the CDR3 reads CSVRTGVPGNTIYF. In DNA form, the CDR3 reads TGCAGCGTACGGACAGGGGTACCTGGAAACACCATATATTTT.

This chain links TRBV6-5 with TRBJ1-1; TRBD1 matches 8 bases. The CDR3 has 13 residues. Germline V gene lookup returns CDR1 MNHEY and CDR2 SVGAGI. Trimming took 7 bases from V and 4 from J; bases not matched to a gene: 5. This chain's CDR3 is CASTTTGGTEAFF. The CDR3 nucleotides are TGTGCCAGCACCACAACAGGGGGCACTGAAGCTTTCTTT.

The chain is built from TRBV7-9 and TRBJ2-5; TRBD1 might be the D (6 bases). The CDR3 contains 15 residues. V lost 7 bases and J lost 2, with 17 bases in between. Germline CDR1 is SEHNR and CDR2 is FQNEAQ (reference sequence). The CDR3 nucleotides read TGTGCCAGCATCAAGCTGACAGGCAAACAAGAGACCCAGTACTTC. Protein sequence: CASIKLTGKQETQYF.

The rearrangement joins TRBV6-5 to TRBJ1-1; D possibly corresponds to TRBD1 (6 bases). Per germline, CDR1 MNHEY and CDR2 SVGAGI. V gave up 10 bases and J gave up 6 bases, with 15 bases separating them. The CDR3 has 12 residues. In DNA form, the CDR3 reads TGTGCCACCTCCGGGGGGGGGCCTGAAGCTTTCTTT. Amino acids: CATSGGGPEAFF.

The chain is built from TRBV6-5 and TRBJ1-4; 10 nucleotides align to TRBD1. CDR3 length: 14 residues. The germline V gene encodes CDR1 MNHEY and CDR2 SVGAGI. The ends lost 6 bases at V and 7 bases at J; junction bases unmatched: 5. DNA for the CDR3: TGTGCCAGCAGCCGGGACAGGGGTTTTGAAAAACTGTTTTTT. Translated: CASSRDRGFEKLFF.